A selection of T cell receptor beta chains follows, all from one sample in a study of CD8+ T cells in alopecia areata. Profiled with immunoSEQ multiplex PCR; TCRdb holds only in-frame clones, not every one. This sample has 100,000 to 150,000 clones, with 58% found just once. Sequences were derived from CD8+ T cells sorted from blood, sampled at week 4, from a patient treated with tofacitinib. These receptors all stem from a human donor with alopecia areata. The CDR3 runs from the conserved cysteine through the conserved F or W. The D gene is left open where the match is weak. Clone size appears in some rows only: once, few, many, or a class for an expanded clone.

>TRBJ1-2|NA|TRBD1|TRBV27
TGTGCCAGCAGTTTGACGCGGACAGGCTCTAACTATGGCTACACCTTC
CASSLTRTGSNYGYTF
>TRBJ2-7|few|NA|TRBV29-1
TGCAGCGTTGAGAGGGAAGGGGCCGAGCAGTACTTC
CSVEREGAEQYF
>TRBJ2-3|few|TRBD2|TRBV9
TGTGCCAGCAGCGTAGCTAGCGGGGGCACAGATACGCAGTATTTT
CASSVASGGTDTQYF
>TRBJ2-1|NA|NA|TRBV30
TGTGCCTGTTGTCAATCCCATGAGCAGTTCTTC
CACCQSHEQFF
>TRBJ2-5|NA|NA|TRBV7-9
TGTGCCAGCAGCTTCTCTCCGGGCGAGTCGGAGACCCAGTACTTC
CASSFSPGESETQYF
>TRBJ2-3|NA|TRBD1|TRBV30
TGTGCCTGGAGCCCTGGGACAGGGGGAACAGATACGCAGTATTTT
CAWSPGTGGTDTQYF
>TRBJ1-1|few|NA|TRBV29-1
TGCAGCGTTGAAGGAGGGGGGCCTGAAGCTTTCTTT
CSVEGGGPEAFF
>TRBJ2-1|NA|TRBD2|TRBV15
TGTGCCACCAGCTCCCGACTAGCGGGGGGATGGGAGCAGTTCTTC
CATSSRLAGGWEQFF
>TRBJ2-2|NA|TRBD1|TRBV30
TGTGCCTGGGGGCCGGGACAGGGTTCCGGGGAGCTGTTTTTT
CAWGPGQGSGELFF
>TRBJ1-5|NA|NA|TRBV5-6
TGTGCCAGCAGCTTGAGGGGGAATCAGCCCCAGCATTTT
CASSLRGNQPQHF
>TRBJ2-7|NA|NA|TRBV4-1
TGCGCCAGCAGCCCCGGGGACGGCTCCTACGAGCAGTACTTC
CASSPGDGSYEQYF
>TRBJ1-2|NA|NA|TRBV9
TGTGCCAGCAGCGTAGATGGGGAAGGCTTCTATGGCTACACCTTC
CASSVDGEGFYGYTF
>TRBJ2-1|NA|TRBD1|TRBV6-5
TGTGCCAGCAGTTACGGGACAGGGGTAAACAATGAGCAGTTCTTC
CASSYGTGVNNEQFF
>TRBJ1-1|NA|NA|TRBV30
TGTGCCTGGAGGTGGGACGAAAACACTGAAGCTTTCTTT
CAWRWDENTEAFF
>TRBJ2-7|NA|NA|TRBV29-1
TGCAGCGTTGAATTAGCGCAGGGGCAGCAGTACTTC
CSVELAQGQQYF
>TRBJ1-2|few|NA|TRBV6-1
TGTGCCAGCAGTGTCCAACACCGGTATGAAGACACCTTC
CASSVQHRYEDTF
>TRBJ2-7|NA|TRBD1|TRBV6-6
TGTGCCAGCAGTCAGGGGACAGGGGGTCCCTACGAGCAGTACTTC
CASSQGTGGPYEQYF
>TRBJ2-7|few|NA|TRBV5-1
TGCGCCAGCAGCCCCGGCGGGGTTTGGGTCGAGCAGTACTTC
CASSPGGVWVEQYF
>TRBJ1-1|NA|NA|TRBV29-1
TGCAGCGTTGTCGAACGGGAGAGTTTTCACCCTGAGGAAGCTTTCTTT
CSVVERESFHPEEAFF
>TRBJ2-3|NA|TRBD2|TRBV7-2
TGTGCCAGCAGCTCACCCCCAGGACTAGCGTCAGATACGCAGTATTTT
CASSSPPGLASDTQYF
>TRBJ1-2|NA|NA|TRBV4-3
TGCGCCAGCAGCCAAGACCGCTCCAGAGGCTATGGCTACACCTTC
CASSQDRSRGYGYTF
>TRBJ1-2|NA|NA|TRBV27
TGTGCCAGCAGTCCGTGGGACAACTTAGCTAACTACACCTTC
CASSPWDNLANYTF
>TRBJ2-5|NA|NA|TRBV23-1
TGCGCCAGCAGTCAATCGGCAGGGAATCGAGAGACCCAGTACTTC
CASSQSAGNRETQYF
>TRBJ2-1|NA|NA|TRBV6-5
TGTGCCAGCACCTTACTAGGTGGAGGGCCCAATGAGCAGTTCTTC
CASTLLGGGPNEQFF
>TRBJ1-1|few|NA|TRBV29-1
TGCAGCGCCGAAACAGCGGAGCCTGAAGCTTTCTTT
CSAETAEPEAFF
>TRBJ1-2|NA|NA|TRBV29-1
TGCAGCGTTGCAAGTCTGGACGGATTCCCCTATGGCTACACCTTC
CSVASLDGFPYGYTF
>TRBJ2-3|NA|NA|TRBV29-1
TGCAGCGTATACACAGATACGCAGTATTTT
CSVYTDTQYF